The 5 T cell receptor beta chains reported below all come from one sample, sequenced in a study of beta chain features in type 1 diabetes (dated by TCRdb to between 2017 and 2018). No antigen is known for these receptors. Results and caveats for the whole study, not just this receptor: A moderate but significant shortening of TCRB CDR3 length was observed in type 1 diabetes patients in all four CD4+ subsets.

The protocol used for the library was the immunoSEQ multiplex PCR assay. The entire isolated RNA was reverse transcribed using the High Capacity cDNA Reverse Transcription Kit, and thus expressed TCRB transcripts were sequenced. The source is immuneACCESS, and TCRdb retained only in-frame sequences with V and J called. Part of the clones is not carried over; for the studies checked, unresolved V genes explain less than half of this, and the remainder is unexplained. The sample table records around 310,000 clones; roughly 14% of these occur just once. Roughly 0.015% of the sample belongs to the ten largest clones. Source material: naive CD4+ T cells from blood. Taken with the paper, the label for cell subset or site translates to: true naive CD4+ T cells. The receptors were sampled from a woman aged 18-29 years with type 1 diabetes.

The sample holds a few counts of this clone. The CDR3 is CAISGPQRTGGPSETEAFF. CDR3 coding DNA: TGTGCCATCAGCGGACCGCAAAGGACAGGGGGCCCTTCGGAAACTGAAGCTTTCTTT. The chain carries TRBV10-3 and TRBJ1-1, with 11 bases that match TRBD1. Germline loops: CDR1 ENHRY, CDR2 SYGVKD. The CDR3 extends over 19 amino acids. The ends lost 6 bases at V and 5 bases at J; junction bases unmatched: 20.

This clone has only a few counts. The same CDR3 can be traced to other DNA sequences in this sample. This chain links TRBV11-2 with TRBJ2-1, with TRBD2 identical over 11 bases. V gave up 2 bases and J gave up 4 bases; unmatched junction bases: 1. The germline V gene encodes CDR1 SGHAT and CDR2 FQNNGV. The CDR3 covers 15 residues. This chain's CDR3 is CASSLTSGSYNEQFF. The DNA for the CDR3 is TGTGCCAGCAGCTTAACTAGCGGGAGTTACAATGAGCAGTTCTTC.

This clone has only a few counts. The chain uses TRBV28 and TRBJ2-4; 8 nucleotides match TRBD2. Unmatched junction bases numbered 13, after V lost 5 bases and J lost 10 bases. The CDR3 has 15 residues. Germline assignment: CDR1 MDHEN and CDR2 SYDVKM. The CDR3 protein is CASSIRGLGGEIQYF. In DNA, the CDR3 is TGTGCCAGCAGTATCAGGGGACTCGGGGGGGAAATTCAGTACTTC.

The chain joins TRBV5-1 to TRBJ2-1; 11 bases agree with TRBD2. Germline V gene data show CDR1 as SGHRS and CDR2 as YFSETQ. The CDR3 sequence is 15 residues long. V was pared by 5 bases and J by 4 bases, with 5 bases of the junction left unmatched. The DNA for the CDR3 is TGCGCCAGCAGGTTAATAGCGGGAGGGTACAATGAGCAGTTCTTC. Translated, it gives CASRLIAGGYNEQFF.

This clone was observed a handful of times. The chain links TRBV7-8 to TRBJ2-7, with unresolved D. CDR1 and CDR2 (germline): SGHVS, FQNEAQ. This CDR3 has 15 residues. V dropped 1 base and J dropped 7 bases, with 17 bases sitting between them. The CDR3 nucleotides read TGTGCCAGCAGCTTAGAGCTGAGCCTAGTCGGGGAGCAGTACGTC. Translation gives CASSLELSLVGEQYV.